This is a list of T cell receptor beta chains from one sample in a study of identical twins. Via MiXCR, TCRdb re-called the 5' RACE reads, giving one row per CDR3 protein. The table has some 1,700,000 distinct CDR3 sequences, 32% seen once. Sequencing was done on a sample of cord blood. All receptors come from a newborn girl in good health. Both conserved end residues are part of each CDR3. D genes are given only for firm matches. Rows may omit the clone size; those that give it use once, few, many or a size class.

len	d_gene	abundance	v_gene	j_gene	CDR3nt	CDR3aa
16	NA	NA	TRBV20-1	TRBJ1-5	TGCAGTGCTAGAAATTTAGGCTTACAGGCTAATCAGCCCCAGCATTTT	CSARNLGLQANQPQHF
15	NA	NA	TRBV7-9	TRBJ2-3	TGTGCCAGCAGCGCCATCCTAGTGAGGGGGGATACGCAGTATTTT	CASSAILVRGDTQYF
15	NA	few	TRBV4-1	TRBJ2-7	TGCGCCAGCAGCCAAGGCGTAACGGGCTCCTACGAGCAGTACTTC	CASSQGVTGSYEQYF
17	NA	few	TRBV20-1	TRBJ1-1	TGCAGTGCTAGAGTACCCGGGACCAATACAGGGAGAGGAGAAGCTTTCTTT	CSARVPGTNTGRGEAFF
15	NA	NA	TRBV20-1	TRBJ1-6	TGCAGTGCTAGCGGTCATCCACCACCAAATTCACCCCTCCACTTT	CSASGHPPPNSPLHF
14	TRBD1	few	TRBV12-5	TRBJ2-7	TGTGCTAGTGGTTTGGGACAGGGGGAGTACGAGCAGTACTTC	CASGLGQGEYEQYF
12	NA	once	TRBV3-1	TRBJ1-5	TGTGCCAGCAGCCAATATAATCAGCCCCAGCATTTT	CASSQYNQPQHF
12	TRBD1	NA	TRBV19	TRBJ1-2	TGTGCCAGCCATACAGGGGGCTATGGCTACACCTTC	CASHTGGYGYTF
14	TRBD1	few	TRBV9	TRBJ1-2	TGTGCCAGCGGGACGGGACAGTCCATCCTAGGCTACACCTTC	CASGTGQSILGYTF
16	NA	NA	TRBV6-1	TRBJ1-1	TGTGCCAGCAGTGAATTTGGGGGGGGTATGAACACTGAAGCTTTCTTT	CASSEFGGGMNTEAFF
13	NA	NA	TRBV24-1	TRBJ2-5	TGTGCCACCAGTGGGGGTCCCCAAGAGACCCAGTACTTC	CATSGGPQETQYF
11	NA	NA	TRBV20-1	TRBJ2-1	TGCGGGGCTCTAGCGTACAATGAGCAGTTCTTC	CGALAYNEQFF
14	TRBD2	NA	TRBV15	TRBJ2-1	TGTGCCACCAGCAGAGGACTAGCGGACAATGAGCAGTTCTTC	CATSRGLADNEQFF
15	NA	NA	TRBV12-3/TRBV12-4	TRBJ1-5	TGTGCCAGCAGTTTCGGGGTGGGGATGAATCAGCCCCAGCATTTT	CASSFGVGMNQPQHF
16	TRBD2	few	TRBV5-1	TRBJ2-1	TGCGCCAGCAGCTTCACTAGCGGGAGACCTTCTAATGAGCAGTTCTTC	CASSFTSGRPSNEQFF
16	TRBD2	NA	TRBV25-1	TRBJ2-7	TGTGCCAGCACAAATCTAAGCGGGGGAGCCTCCTACGAGCAGTACTTC	CASTNLSGGASYEQYF
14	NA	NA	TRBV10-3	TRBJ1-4	TGTGCCATCGGTCGGATAGGGACCAATGAAAAACTGTTTTTT	CAIGRIGTNEKLFF
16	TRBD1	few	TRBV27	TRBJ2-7	TGTGCCAGCAGTTTATTCCCCGACAGGGTGGGCTACGAGCAGTACTTC	CASSLFPDRVGYEQYF
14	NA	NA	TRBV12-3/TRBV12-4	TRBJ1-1	TGTGCCAGCAGTTTAGTTACAGGGAACACTGAAGCTTTATTT	CASSLVTGNTEALF
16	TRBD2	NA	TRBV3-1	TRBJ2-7	TGTGCCAGCAGCCCCAACCGGGCTAGCGGACTCTACGAGCAGTACTTC	CASSPNRASGLYEQYF
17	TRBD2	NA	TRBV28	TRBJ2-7	TGTGCCAGCAGTTTATCTCTAGCGGGAGGGCCTCCCTACGAGCAGTACTTC	CASSLSLAGGPPYEQYF
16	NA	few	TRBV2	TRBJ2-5	TGTGCCAGCAGTGTTATCTTGAACAGGCCAACAGAGACCCAGTACTTC	CASSVILNRPTETQYF
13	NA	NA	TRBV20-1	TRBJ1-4	TGCAGTGCTAGTAGTGGACTTAATGAAAAACTGTTTTTT	CSASSGLNEKLFF
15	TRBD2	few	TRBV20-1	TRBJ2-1	TGCAGTGCTGGGACTAGCGGTAGCTCCTACAATGAGCAGTTCTTC	CSAGTSGSSYNEQFF
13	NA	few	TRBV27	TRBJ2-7	TGTGCCAGCCGCTTCGCGGGACGGTACGAGCAGTACTTC	CASRFAGRYEQYF
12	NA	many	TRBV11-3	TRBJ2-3	TGTGCCAGCAGCTTAGGGGCTGGTACGCAGTATTTT	CASSLGAGTQYF
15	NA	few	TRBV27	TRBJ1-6	TGTGCCAGCAGTTTAAGGGGGGGACTTGGTTCACCCCTCCACTTT	CASSLRGGLGSPLHF
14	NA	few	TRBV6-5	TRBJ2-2	TGTGCCAGCAGTTACAGGGAGAACACCGGGGAGCTGTTTTTT	CASSYRENTGELFF
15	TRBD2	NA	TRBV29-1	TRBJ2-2	TGCAGCGTGGGGAGGAGCGGGAGATTTGTCGGGGAGCTGTTTTTT	CSVGRSGRFVGELFF
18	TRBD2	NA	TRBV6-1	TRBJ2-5	TGTGCCAGCAGTGAAGTCGCTCGAGCGGGGCGACCTCAAGAGACCCAGTACTTC	CASSEVARAGRPQETQYF
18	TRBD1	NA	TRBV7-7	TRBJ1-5	TGTGCCAGCAGCTTGGCGGACAGGGTCCTTCTTGGGAATCAGCCCCAGCATTTT	CASSLADRVLLGNQPQHF
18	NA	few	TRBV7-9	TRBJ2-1	TGTGCCAGCAGCTTAGACTGGGTCGGTTCTAGCCTCTACAATGAGCAGTTCTTC	CASSLDWVGSSLYNEQFF
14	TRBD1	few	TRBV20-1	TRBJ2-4	TGCAGTGTTGGACAGGCGCTAGCCAAAAACATTCAGTACTTC	CSVGQALAKNIQYF
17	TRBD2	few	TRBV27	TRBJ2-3	TGTGCCAGCAGTCCCTCGGGTAGCGGGATGGGTACAGATACGCAGTATTTT	CASSPSGSGMGTDTQYF
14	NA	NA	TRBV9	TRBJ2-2	TGTGCCAGCAGCGCTGACAGGAACACCGGGGAGCTGTTTTTT	CASSADRNTGELFF
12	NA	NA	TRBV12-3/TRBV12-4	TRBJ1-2	TGTGCCAGCAGGCCCACGGGACGCGGCTACACCTTC	CASRPTGRGYTF
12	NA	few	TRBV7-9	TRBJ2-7	TGTGCCAGCAGCCGAAAGGGACACGAGCAGTACTTC	CASSRKGHEQYF